The 16 T cell receptor beta chains in this list originate from one sample, sequenced in a study of cytomegalovirus exposure and HLA in healthy donors. The PCR contained 60 Vbeta and 13 Jbeta primers. Profiled with immunoSEQ multiplex PCR; TCRdb holds only in-frame clones, not every one. This table holds some 30,000 clones. Sequencing used PBMCs. These receptors were obtained from a female donor in good health and CMV-seronegative.

V is TRBV5-1 and J is TRBJ1-1; tentative D call: TRBD1 (6 bases). In germline, CDR1 is SGHRS, CDR2 YFSETQ. The CDR3 length is 15 residues. V was clipped by 4 bases and J by 11 bases, with 24 bases between them. CDR3 sequence (DNA): TGCGCCAGCAGCCCAAATTCCGGGACACCGCTTGGGGCTTTCTTT. Encoded protein: CASSPNSGTPLGAFF.

J is TRBJ1-5 and V is TRBV19; D uncertain. The CDR3 spans 15 residues. Between the trimmed V and J ends, which lost 5 bases and 4 bases, there was a span of 15 bases. Germline V gives CDR1 LNHDA, CDR2 SQIVND (reference sequence). The CDR3 spells CASSEWSNGNQPQHF. CDR3 coding DNA: TGTGCCAGTAGTGAGTGGAGCAACGGGAATCAGCCCCAGCATTTT. The whole variable domain, filled in from reference TRBV19 and TRBJ1-5, reads DGGITQSPKYLFRKEGQNVTLSCEQNLNHDAMYWYRQDPGQGLRLIYYSQIVNDFQKGDIAEGYSVSREKKESFPLTVTSAQKNPTAFYLCASSEWSNGNQPQHFGDGTRLSIL.

The rearrangement joins TRBV28 to TRBJ2-7, with D possibly being TRBD1 (6 bases). CDR3 size: 15 residues. Trimming removed 8 bases from V and 0 bases from J, with 17 bases in between. Per germline, CDR1 MDHEN and CDR2 SYDVKM. CDR3 DNA sequence: TGTGCCAGCCAAAAACAGGGACCAAGCTCCTACGAGCAGTACTTC. The encoded protein is CASQKQGPSSYEQYF.

This chain links TRBV7-9 with TRBJ2-7, with 11 bases aligning to TRBD1. The V gene end was trimmed by 5 bases and the J gene end by 4 bases; junction bases not matched to a gene: 7. CDR1 SEHNR and CDR2 FQNEAQ come from the germline V gene (reference sequence). This CDR3 is built from 15 residues. CDR3 sequence (DNA): TGTGCCAGCAGCCTCCGGGACAGGGGGGTATACGAGCAGTACTTC. It yields the protein CASSLRDRGVYEQYF.

This chain connects TRBV4-1 to TRBJ2-1, with D possibly matching TRBD1 (5 bases). The CDR3 length is 14 residues. V lost 0 bases and J lost 14, with 17 bases in between. Germline CDR1 and CDR2: MGHRA and YSYEKL. CDR3 coding DNA: TGCGCCAGCAGCCAAGATGAAAGGGGCCCAGGGAAGTTCTTC. It translates to CASSQDERGPGKFF.

The gene calls are TRBV6-5 and TRBJ2-3, with 10 bases lining up with TRBD2. V trimming: 5 bases; J trimming: 1 base; junction bases outside the gene matches: 3. The CDR3 spans 15 residues. Per the germline V gene, CDR1 is MNHEY and CDR2 is SVGAGI. The CDR3 reads CASSPGTSGTDTQYF. The CDR3 bases are TGTGCCAGCAGTCCCGGGACTAGCGGCACAGATACGCAGTATTTT.

V and J are TRBV6-6 and TRBJ1-2; 8 positions agree with TRBD1. The V gene's germline CDR1 is MNHNY and CDR2 SVGAGI (reference sequence). V lost 4 bases and J lost 5; bases outside the gene matches: 3. The CDR3 length is 13 residues. Here the CDR3 DNA reads TGTGCCAGCAGTTCGGGACAGGAGTATGGCTACACCTTC. Its translation: CASSSGQEYGYTF.

The chain joins TRBV20-1 to TRBJ2-7; 9 bases match TRBD1. The CDR3 runs 11 residues. Germline-derived CDR1 and CDR2 are DFQATT and SNEGSKA (reference sequence). Unmatched junction bases numbered 5, after V lost 6 bases and J lost 8 bases. CDR3 sequence (DNA): TGCAGTGCCGGACAGGGGAACAAGCAGTACTTC. Protein product: CSAGQGNKQYF.

V is TRBV28 and J is TRBJ2-4, with TRBD2 as a possible D gene (6 bases). Trimming took 4 bases from V and 7 from J, leaving 17 bases between them. The CDR3 runs to 15 residues. Germline V lookup: CDR1 MDHEN, CDR2 SYDVKM. CDR3 DNA sequence: TGTGCCAGCAGTTACACCGGGACGGAGGGGAACATTCAGTACTTC. Its protein is CASSYTGTEGNIQYF.

The V gene is TRBV4-2, the J gene TRBJ2-7; D is unclear. Germline assignment: CDR1 LGHNA and CDR2 YNFKEQ. Between the trimmed V and J ends, which lost 3 bases and 3 bases, there was a span of 12 bases. This CDR3 contains 14 residues. The CDR3 bases are TGTGCCAGCAGCCACGCCATCGCGGACTACGAGCAGTACTTC. Its translation: CASSHAIADYEQYF.

The J gene is TRBJ1-5, the V gene TRBV6-1; the D is unclear. CDR1 is MNHNS, CDR2 SASEGT, per germline. The CDR3 spans 12 residues. Deletions cut 9 bases from V and 1 base from J, with 7 bases between. The CDR3 loop reads CASGESNQPQHF. In DNA form, the CDR3 reads TGTGCCAGTGGGGAGAGCAATCAGCCCCAGCATTTT.

The DNA for the CDR3 is TGTGCCAGCAGTCCTACAGGGGCCGGTGGGGCCAACGTCCTGACTTTC. This translates into CASSPTGAGGANVLTF. The chain joins TRBV2 to TRBJ2-6; 7 positions agree with TRBD1. V trimming: 5 bases; J trimming: 3 bases; junction bases outside the gene matches: 7. Germline V gene sequence: CDR1 SNHLY, CDR2 FYNNEI. This CDR3 region has 16 residues.

The rearrangement uses TRBV7-2 and TRBJ1-1; D uncertain. Germline loops: CDR1 SGHTA, CDR2 FQGNSA. This CDR3 region has 14 residues. V was cut by 1 base and J by 5 bases, with 11 bases left in between. CDR3 sequence (DNA): TGTGCCAGCAGCTTAGGGGTGCGGAGGACTGAAGCTTTCTTT. It translates to CASSLGVRRTEAFF.

The chain has TRBV5-6 and TRBJ2-7, with TRBD1 identical over 9 bases. CDR3 length equals 14 residues. Germline V gene sequence: CDR1 SGHDT, CDR2 YYEEEE. The V gene end was trimmed by 4 bases and the J gene end by 4 bases; junction bases not matched to a gene: 6. The CDR3 loop is CASSTTGGSYEQYF. In DNA form, the CDR3 reads TGTGCCAGCAGCACCACAGGGGGCTCGTACGAGCAGTACTTC.

The gene calls are TRBV9 and TRBJ2-5; D is perhaps TRBD2 (6 bases). CDR1 SGDLS and CDR2 YYNGEE come from the germline V gene. The CDR3 runs 13 residues. V lost 0 bases and J 4 bases, leaving 7 bases between the germline ends. CDR3 sequence: CASSVGGVETQYF. CDR3 nucleotides: TGTGCCAGCAGCGTAGGGGGGGTAGAGACCCAGTACTTC.

The chain has TRBV27 and TRBJ2-7; unclear D gene. The CDR3 loop spans 13 amino acids. Looked up from germline, CDR1 is MNHEY and CDR2 is SMNVEV (reference sequence). Trimming took off 4 bases at V and 7 bases at J, with 14 bases between the two ends. CDR3 in amino acids: CASSSVRLLEQYF. The CDR3 bases are TGTGCCAGCAGTTCCGTCAGACTTTTGGAGCAGTACTTC.